These 10 T cell receptor beta chains originate from one sample sequenced in a study of shared T cell receptors in the human thymus. The data were produced by immunoSEQ multiplex PCR, yet TCRdb's version contains in-frame clones alone and is incomplete. The data hold about 660,000 clones, with about 89% observed a single time. This sample was shared with a second study, whose subject was human thymus T cells.

Sequencing was performed on thymocytes. These receptors came from a boy younger than two with a congenital heart defect.

The chain carries TRBV5-5 and TRBJ2-5; D possibly corresponds to TRBD2 (7 bases). Germline CDR1 SGHKS, CDR2 YYEKEE (reference sequence). Between the trimmed V and J ends, which lost 1 base and 1 base, there was a span of 11 bases. The CDR3 length is 15 residues. Here the CDR3 reads CASSLWGGPQETQYF. Written as DNA, the CDR3 is TGTGCCAGCAGCTTGTGGGGGGGCCCCCAAGAGACCCAGTACTTC.

This clone was observed a single time. The chain is built from TRBV30 and TRBJ2-2; TRBD2 matches 8 bases. CDR1 and CDR2 (germline): GTSNPN, SVGIG (reference sequence). The CDR3 spans 18 residues. Trimming at V came to 0 bases and at J to 1 base, leaving 10 bases not matched to a gene. CDR3 region: CAWSVLAGGRGNTGELFF. The CDR3 DNA is TGTGCCTGGAGTGTACTTGCGGGAGGTAGGGGGAACACCGGGGAGCTGTTTTTT.

The rearrangement uses TRBV12-5 and TRBJ2-1, with 7 bases aligning to TRBD2. There are 15 residues in the CDR3. Unmatched junction bases numbered 7, after V lost 6 bases and J lost 2 bases. Germline V gene data show CDR1 as LGHNT and CDR2 as FRNRAP. This CDR3 reads CASGIGRNTYNEQFF. CDR3 coding DNA: TGTGCTAGTGGGATCGGGAGGAACACCTACAATGAGCAGTTCTTC.

This clone was observed a handful of times. The V call is TRBV7-9, the J call TRBJ2-2; the D gene is possibly TRBD2 (5 bases). The germline gives CDR1 SEHNR, CDR2 FQNEAQ (reference sequence). V was pared by 1 base and J by 9 bases, with 18 bases between. The CDR3 runs to 16 residues. CDR3 sequence reads: CASSLVGEMETWELFF. In nucleotides, the CDR3 is TGTGCCAGCAGCTTAGTTGGGGAGATGGAGACCTGGGAGCTGTTTTTT.

The V and J genes are TRBV19 and TRBJ1-4; D perhaps matches TRBD1 (5 bases). Germline V gene data show CDR1 as LNHDA and CDR2 as SQIVND (reference sequence). V was cut by 4 bases and J by 10 bases, with 16 bases left in between. The CDR3 contains 14 residues. The CDR3 is CASSTPQGSGKLFF. Here the CDR3 DNA reads TGTGCCAGTAGTACCCCGCAGGGATCGGGAAAACTGTTTTTT.

The rearrangement uses TRBV4-1 and TRBJ2-1; 14 nucleotides align to TRBD2. The CDR3 totals 16 residues. Germline V lookup: CDR1 MGHRA, CDR2 YSYEKL. Trimming removed 3 bases from V and 9 bases from J; junction bases left unmatched: 7. The CDR3 loop is CASSHLGLAGGGEQFF. CDR3 in DNA: TGCGCCAGCAGCCACCTCGGACTAGCGGGGGGAGGTGAGCAGTTCTTC.

This clone came up a few times. The junction does not match germline at one end; this may be a read error. This CDR3 is also generated by other DNA sequences in the sample. The rearrangement links TRBV11-2 to TRBJ1-6; D is uncertain. This CDR3 spans 15 amino acids. In germline, CDR1 is SGHAT, CDR2 FQNNGV. The DNA of the CDR3 is TGTGCCAGCAGCACCGGGTCGTACTATAATTCCCCCCTCCACTTT. Translating gives CASSTGSYYNSPLHF.

V gene TRBV4-1 combines with J gene TRBJ1-2, with D perhaps TRBD1 (6 bases). Trimming removed 6 bases at V and 6 bases at J, with 23 bases between. Germline CDR1 MGHRA, CDR2 YSYEKL. The CDR3 loop spans 16 amino acids. The CDR3 DNA follows: TGCGCCAGCAGGCAAACCGGGGGGCCTTCTCCCCATGGCTACACCTTC. Its protein is CASRQTGGPSPHGYTF.

The rearrangement links TRBV7-2 to TRBJ2-7; 8 bases align to TRBD2. The junction had 8 bases not matched to a gene; V was cut back by 4 bases and J by 3 bases. Germline V lookup: CDR1 SGHTA, CDR2 FQGNSA. This CDR3 is built from 15 residues. CDR3 loop: CASSSLAVEGYEQYF. The CDR3 DNA is TGTGCCAGCAGCTCACTAGCGGTAGAGGGCTACGAGCAGTACTTC.

A word on this clone: A read error may account for a junction end that differs from germline. The chain joins TRBV2 to TRBJ2-1; the D gene is possibly TRBD2 (5 bases). In germline, CDR1 is SNHLY, CDR2 FYNNEI. This CDR3 is built from 12 residues. The chain's CDR3 is CASSALIPSGVF. The CDR3 DNA follows: TGTGCCAGCAGTGCCCTCATACCCTCCGGGGTCTTC.